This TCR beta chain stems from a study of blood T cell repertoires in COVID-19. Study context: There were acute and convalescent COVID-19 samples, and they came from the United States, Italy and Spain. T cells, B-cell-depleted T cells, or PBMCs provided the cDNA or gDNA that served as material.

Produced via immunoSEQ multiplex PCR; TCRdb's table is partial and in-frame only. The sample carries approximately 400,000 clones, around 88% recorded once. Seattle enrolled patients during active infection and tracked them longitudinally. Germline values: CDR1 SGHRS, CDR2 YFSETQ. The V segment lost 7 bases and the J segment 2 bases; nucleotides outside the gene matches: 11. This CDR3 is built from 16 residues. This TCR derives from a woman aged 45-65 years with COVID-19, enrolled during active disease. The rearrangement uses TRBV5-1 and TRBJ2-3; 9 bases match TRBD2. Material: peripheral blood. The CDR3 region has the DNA TGCGCCAGCGCGTGGGGGCTAGCGGGGATCACAGATACGCAGTATTTT. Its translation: CASAWGLAGITDTQYF.